This TCR beta chain is drawn from a study of blood T cell repertoires in COVID-19. Study summary: Researchers got acute and convalescent COVID-19 samples from the United States, Italy and Spain.

As processed by the authors: Amplification from reference gene primers served as the basis for estimated nucleated cell counts. TCRdb's copy holds only in-frame clones and misses some; the assay was immunoSEQ multiplex PCR. Clone size and V and J calls were adopted from that table, with D and trimming inferred from the DNA. Here the sample spans about 90,000 clones, about 78% being singletons. Trimming removed 1 base at V and 4 bases at J, with 13 bases between. Per the germline V gene, CDR1 is LGHDT and CDR2 is YNNKEL (reference sequence). This CDR3 comprises 15 residues. This sequence joins TRBV3-1 (or the pseudogene TRBV3-2) and TRBJ1-2; no firm D call. This clonotype was sampled from a woman of 80 years or more with acute or convalescent COVID-19. The sequenced sample was peripheral blood. The CDR3 loop reads CASSQAPWRGYGYTF. CDR3 DNA sequence: TGTGCCAGCAGCCAAGCCCCTTGGAGAGGCTATGGCTACACCTTC.